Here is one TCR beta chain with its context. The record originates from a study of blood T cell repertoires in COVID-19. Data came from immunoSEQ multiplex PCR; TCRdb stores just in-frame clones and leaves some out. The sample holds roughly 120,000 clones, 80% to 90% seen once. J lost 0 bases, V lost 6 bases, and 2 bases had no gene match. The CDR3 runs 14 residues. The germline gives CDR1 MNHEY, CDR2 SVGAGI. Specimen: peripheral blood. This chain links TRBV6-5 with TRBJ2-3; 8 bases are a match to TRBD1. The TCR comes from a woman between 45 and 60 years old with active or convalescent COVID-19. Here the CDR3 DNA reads TGTGCCAGCAGGCAGGGGGCAAGCACAGATACGCAGTATTTT. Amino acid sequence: CASRQGASTDTQYF.